Listed below are T cell receptor beta chains from one sample, sequenced in a study of cytomegalovirus exposure and HLA in healthy donors. The data were produced by immunoSEQ multiplex PCR, yet TCRdb's version contains in-frame clones alone and is incomplete. The sample lists roughly 150,000 clones, roughly four fifths seen once, with about 2.3% in the top ten. Sample: PBMCs. All receptors come from a male donor in good health and CMV-seronegative. Both conserved end residues are part of each CDR3. A D gene is named only where the DNA matches it firmly. The size field is filled for only some rows; it gives once, few, many or a size class.

j_call clone_size v_call cdr3_length d_call cdr3_nt cdr3_aa
TRBJ2-7 - TRBV5-1 14 TRBD1 TGCGCCAGCAGCCCGGGGACAGAGTCCTACGAGCAGTACTTC CASSPGTESYEQYF
TRBJ2-7 - TRBV29-1 13 TRBD1 TGCAGCGTGGAGGGACAGGGAGTCTACGAGCAGTACTTC CSVEGQGVYEQYF
TRBJ2-7 - TRBV28 11 - TGTGCCAGCGGGGCGGGGGCCGAGCAGTACTTC CASGAGAEQYF
TRBJ2-5 - TRBV30 12 - TGTGCCTGGAGTGTAGCTCGAGAGACCCAGTACTTC CAWSVARETQYF
TRBJ1-2 - TRBV28 14 - TGTGCCAGCAGACGCCCGGGGCAGGGAGGGGGCTACACCTTC CASRRPGQGGGYTF
TRBJ2-2 - TRBV19 15 TRBD1 TGTGCCACCCACCTAGGGACAGGGTTGGTCGGGGAGCTGTTTTTT CATHLGTGLVGELFF
TRBJ2-3 - TRBV19 13 - TGTGCCAGTAGTAAGGGGGAAACAGATACGCAGTATTTT CASSKGETDTQYF
TRBJ2-1 - TRBV5-6 15 - TGTGCCAGCAGCTTAGTGGGTCCAAGGGAGCATGAGCAGTTCTTC CASSLVGPREHEQFF
TRBJ1-2 - TRBV27 13 TRBD1 TGTGCCAGCAGTTTCGGACAGGACTATGGCTACACCTTC CASSFGQDYGYTF
TRBJ2-1 once TRBV27 15 TRBD1 TGTGCCAGCAGTTTTTCAGGGACAGGGGGTAATGAGCAGTTCTTC CASSFSGTGGNEQFF
TRBJ1-3 - TRBV6-1 14 - TGTGCCAGCATAACAGACTACTCTGGAAACACCATATATTTT CASITDYSGNTIYF
TRBJ2-2 once TRBV7-2 15 TRBD2 TGTGCCAGCAGCCGCCCGGGGGGTGGCACCGGGGAGCTGTTTTTT CASSRPGGGTGELFF
TRBJ1-2 - TRBV27 13 - TGTGCCAGCAGTTTCACAGGGAACTATGGCTACACCTTC CASSFTGNYGYTF
TRBJ1-2 - TRBV6-5 13 TRBD1 TGTGCCAGCAGTAAGCAGGGGGCGCTTGGCTACACCTTC CASSKQGALGYTF
TRBJ2-7 - TRBV30 14 - TGTGCCTGGAGTGTATGGCGGGATCAGGGAAAGCAGTACTTC CAWSVWRDQGKQYF
TRBJ1-6 once TRBV6-5 15 - TGTGCCAGCAGTCCCCCGGGGGGGTTCTTTACACCCCTCCACTTT CASSPPGGFFTPLHF
TRBJ1-5 - TRBV19 16 - TGTGCCAGTAGTATAGGGGCGACCCCATCGGAACAGCCCCAGCATTTT CASSIGATPSEQPQHF
TRBJ1-2 - TRBV9 13 - TGTGCCAGCAGCCCGGGTGAGAACTATGGCTACACCTTC CASSPGENYGYTF
TRBJ2-3 - TRBV21-1 22 - TGTGCCAGCAGCAAAGCATCAACTCTAGCGGGAGCGGTTAAATCGGGCCCAACCTCGCAGTATTTT CASSKASTLAGAVKSGPTSQYF
TRBJ1-2 - TRBV28 13 - TGTGCCAGCAGTTTATTCAGGCAGGGATGGTACACCTTC CASSLFRQGWYTF
TRBJ2-5 once TRBV7-6 13 - TGTGCCAGCAGCTTAAACTCCGTAGAGACCCAGTACTTC CASSLNSVETQYF
TRBJ2-3 - TRBV9 16 TRBD1 TGTGCCAGCAGCGTAGACACAGGGGGCGGCACAGATACGCAGTATTTT CASSVDTGGGTDTQYF
TRBJ2-1 once TRBV19 18 TRBD2 TGTGCCAGTAGTATGGGACTAGCGGGTAGAGGCTCCTACAATGAGCAGTTCTTC CASSMGLAGRGSYNEQFF
TRBJ2-5 - TRBV5-1 14 - TGCGCCAGCAGCGTGGAGGGGCTAAAAGAGACCCAGTACTTC CASSVEGLKETQYF
TRBJ1-1 - TRBV12-5 18 - TGTGCTAGTGGTCTCAGTCAGGGAGGTGATAGACGGAACACTGAAGCTTTCTTT CASGLSQGGDRRNTEAFF
TRBJ1-6 few TRBV15 16 TRBD1 TGTGCCACCAGCAGTACACAGGGGCGAGGAAATTCACCCCTCCACTTT CATSSTQGRGNSPLHF
TRBJ2-6 - TRBV11-2 19 TRBD1 TGTGCCAGCAGCCGCTCCGAGGGGACAGGGGTATATGGGGCCAACGTCCTGACTTTC CASSRSEGTGVYGANVLTF
TRBJ1-6 - TRBV30 15 - TGTGCCTGGAGTGTACTGAGCTCCTATAATTCACCCCTCCACTTT CAWSVLSSYNSPLHF
TRBJ2-5 few TRBV6-5 13 - TGTGCCAGCAACCTAGCAGATCAAGAGACCCAGTACTTC CASNLADQETQYF
TRBJ1-5 once TRBV7-9 15 - TGTGCCAGCAGCTCCTTGGGGGGGGCGGGGCAGCCCCAGCATTTT CASSSLGGAGQPQHF
TRBJ2-3 - TRBV7-9 15 TRBD2 TGTGCCAGCAGCTCGCCGGGACTAGGGGCAGATACGCAGTATTTT CASSSPGLGADTQYF
TRBJ1-6 - TRBV5-1 13 - TGCGCCAGCACTGGGGCAGGGCCTTCACCCCTCCACTTT CASTGAGPSPLHF